Presented here are 3 T cell receptor beta chains from one specimen sequenced in a study of T cells in localized non-small cell lung cancer (dated by TCRdb to the early 2020s). The method behind the library was the immunoSEQ multiplex PCR assay. Imported from immuneACCESS, the table was reduced by TCRdb to in-frame sequences with V and J called. These copies leave out some clones; in studies compared against another copy, an unresolved V gene accounts for under half, and the cause of the remainder is not known. For this sample there are around 140,000 clones; 80% to 90% appear just once. The biggest ten clones account for over 1.5% of the sample. The specimen comprised peripheral blood, sampled before any cancer treatment. The receptor set was obtained from a female donor at least 60 years old with stage I lung adenocarcinoma.

J is TRBJ1-5 and V is TRBV28; D unclear. The ends were cut back, 6 bases at V and 2 bases at J, with 14 bases in the middle. The CDR3 has 15 amino acids. In germline, CDR1 is MDHEN, CDR2 SYDVKM. This chain's CDR3 is CASSPTLRGNQPQHF. CDR3 sequence (DNA): TGTGCCAGCAGCCCGACACTCCGGGGCAATCAGCCCCAGCATTTT.

The V gene is TRBV5-4, the J gene TRBJ1-1, with 7 nucleotides matching TRBD1. Trimming cost V 0 bases and J 6 bases; bases outside gene matches: 2. The CDR3 has 13 residues. Germline assignment: CDR1 SGHNT and CDR2 YYREEE (reference sequence). This CDR3 reads CASSLGRGAEAFF. The CDR3 coding sequence is TGTGCCAGCAGCTTGGGCAGGGGGGCTGAAGCTTTCTTT.

The chain employs TRBV5-1 and TRBJ2-7; TRBD2 might be the D (7 bases). CDR3 length equals 15 residues. Trimming left V 0 bases short and J 2 bases short, with 12 bases between. Germline CDR1 SGHRS, CDR2 YFSETQ. The CDR3 sequence is CASSLGRGPTYEQYF. The CDR3 DNA sequence: TGCGCCAGCAGCTTGGGGCGGGGGCCCACCTACGAGCAGTACTTC.